Below are 29 T cell receptor beta chains sequenced from a single sample in a study of cytomegalovirus exposure and HLA in healthy donors. Researchers ran the PCR with 60 Vbeta and 13 Jbeta primers. Clones were read by immunoSEQ multiplex PCR, and TCRdb kept only the in-frame ones, dropping some. The sample table sets out 100,000 to 150,000 clones. The sample taken for sequencing was PBMCs. The receptors were gathered from a man aged 18 to 35 in good health and CMV-seronegative.

The V gene is TRBV6-5, the J gene TRBJ2-1; perhaps TRBD2 as D (6 bases). The length of the CDR3 is 15 residues. CDR1 is MNHEY, CDR2 SVGAGI, per germline. Deletions cut 1 base from V and 4 bases from J, with 11 bases between. This CDR3 is CASSYFGGVYNEQFF. The CDR3 DNA reads as TGTGCCAGCAGTTACTTTGGCGGGGTATACAATGAGCAGTTCTTC.

This chain joins TRBV7-2 and TRBJ2-2, with 12 bases that match TRBD2. The CDR3 extends over 16 amino acids. J lost 7 bases, V lost 1 base, and 4 bases had no gene match. Per germline, CDR1 SGHTA and CDR2 FQGNSA. In DNA form, the CDR3 reads TGTGCCAGCAGCTTAGTGACTAGCGGGAGAGGCGGGGAGCTGTTTTTT. Its protein is CASSLVTSGRGGELFF. Drawing the rest from reference TRBV7-2 and TRBJ2-2, the complete variable domain is GAGVSQSPSNKVTEKGKDVELRCDPISGHTALYWYRQSLGQGLEFLIYFQGNSAPDKSGLPSDRFSAERTGGSVSTLTIQRTQQEDSAVYLCASSLVTSGRGGELFFGEGSRLTVL.

The chain uses TRBV11-2 and TRBJ2-5; 10 nucleotides align to TRBD1. CDR3 size: 16 residues. V was pared by 2 bases and J by 4 bases, with 7 bases of the junction left unmatched. The germline V gene has CDR1 SGHAT and CDR2 FQNNGV. The CDR3 sequence: CASSLRYRTGGETQYF. CDR3 sequence (DNA): TGTGCCAGCAGCTTACGCTACCGGACAGGGGGAGAGACCCAGTACTTC.

The V and J genes are TRBV29-1 and TRBJ1-1; the D is unclear. This CDR3 is built from 12 residues. Germline V gene sequence: CDR1 SQVTM, CDR2 ANQGSEA. V was pared by 2 bases and J by 1 base, with 5 bases between. The CDR3 loop is CSVEQSNTEAFF. The CDR3 bases are TGCAGCGTTGAACAGTCGAACACTGAAGCTTTCTTT.

The chain's CDR3 is CASSRAIQETQYF. In DNA form, the CDR3 reads TGCGCCAGCAGCCGGGCCATTCAAGAGACCCAGTACTTC. The V gene is TRBV4-1, the J gene TRBJ2-5, with D unresolved. There are 13 residues in the CDR3. Trimming took 4 bases from V and 2 from J, leaving 8 bases between them. The germline CDR1 and CDR2 sequences are MGHRA and YSYEKL.

This chain connects TRBV9 to TRBJ2-5; 8 nucleotides align to TRBD1. Germline loops: CDR1 SGDLS, CDR2 YYNGEE. J gave up 5 bases and V 3 bases, and 6 bases lay outside the gene matches. The CDR3 has 14 amino acids. The CDR3 reads CASSATRGRETQYF. The DNA of the CDR3 is TGTGCCAGCAGCGCTACCAGGGGGCGGGAGACCCAGTACTTC.

With regard to this clone: Other nucleotide sequences from this sample produce the same CDR3. J is TRBJ1-1 and V is TRBV5-1; D unresolved. Germline V lookup: CDR1 SGHRS, CDR2 YFSETQ. Trimming removed 0 bases at V and 1 base at J, with 7 bases between. This CDR3 comprises 14 residues. The CDR3, as DNA: TGCGCCAGCAGCTTGGGGCAACAGAACACTGAAGCTTTCTTT. Translation gives CASSLGQQNTEAFF.

The rearrangement links TRBV5-6 to TRBJ2-1, with 11 bases that match TRBD1. This CDR3 spans 17 amino acids. V shed 2 bases and J 10 bases; nucleotides not matched to a gene: 14. Germline-derived CDR1 and CDR2 are SGHDT and YYEEEE. In nucleotides, the CDR3 is TGTGCCAGCAGCTTAAACCCCGGGACAGGGGGAGGCTGGGAGCAGTTCTTC. Residues: CASSLNPGTGGGWEQFF. Full variable domain (remainder filled in from reference TRBV5-6 and TRBJ2-1): DAGVTQSPTHLIKTRGQQVTLRCSPKSGHDTVSWYQQALGQGPQFIFQYYEEEERQRGNFPDRFSGHQFPNYSSELNVNALLLGDSALYLCASSLNPGTGGGWEQFFGPGTRLTVL.

The V call is TRBV6-1, the J call TRBJ1-4, with D unclear. V shed 2 bases and J shed 7 bases, with 8 bases lying between them. The CDR3 length is 13 residues. The V gene's germline CDR1 is MNHNS and CDR2 SASEGT. The CDR3 region is CASSEYLGEKLFF. DNA for the CDR3: TGTGCCAGCAGTGAATATCTCGGTGAAAAACTGTTTTTT.

The gene calls are TRBV5-5 and TRBJ1-2; D ambiguous. Trimming pared 1 base from V and 5 bases from J, leaving 15 bases between. The length of the CDR3 is 15 residues. Germline CDR1 is SGHKS and CDR2 is YYEKEE (reference sequence). This chain's CDR3 is CASSLLSRTLYGYTF. Written as DNA, the CDR3 is TGTGCCAGCAGCTTGTTAAGCCGGACTTTATATGGCTACACCTTC. Variable domain in full (rest from reference TRBV5-5 and TRBJ1-2): DAGVTQSPTHLIKTRGQQVTLRCSPISGHKSVSWYQQVLGQGPQFIFQYYEKEERGRGNFPDRFSARQFPNYSSELNVNALLLGDSALYLCASSLLSRTLYGYTFGSGTRLTVV.

The V gene is TRBV7-9, the J gene TRBJ1-1; no firm D call. The CDR3 runs 12 residues. Germline V CDR1 and CDR2: SEHNR, FQNEAQ (reference sequence). Between the trimmed V and J ends, which lost 3 bases and 3 bases, there was a span of 5 bases. CDR3: CASSFQDTEAFF. CDR3 DNA: TGTGCCAGCAGCTTCCAGGACACTGAAGCTTTCTTT.

V is TRBV6-1 and J is TRBJ2-2; 8 nucleotides line up with TRBD1. This CDR3 has 15 amino acids. Germline assignment: CDR1 MNHNS and CDR2 SASEGT. The junction had 4 bases not matched to a gene; V was cut back by 6 bases and J by 1 base. This CDR3 is CASRTTGVNTGELFF. As DNA, the CDR3 is TGTGCCAGCAGGACGACAGGGGTGAACACCGGGGAGCTGTTTTTT.

This sequence joins TRBV19 and TRBJ2-7; 8 bases agree with TRBD2. Germline CDR1 and CDR2: LNHDA and SQIVND (reference sequence). The CDR3 has 15 residues. Losses at the gene ends were 3 bases for V and 1 base for J; bases not matched to a gene: 5. The CDR3 DNA sequence: TGTGCCAGTAGTATCAGCGGGAGTCGGTCCTACGAGCAGTACTTC. This codes for CASSISGSRSYEQYF.

The chain links TRBV6-1 to TRBJ1-2, with 10 nucleotides matching TRBD1. Unmatched junction bases numbered 8, after V lost 6 bases and J lost 4 bases. This CDR3 has 15 residues. Germline V lookup: CDR1 MNHNS, CDR2 SASEGT. CDR3 region: CASRAGTGDTYGYTF. In nucleotides, the CDR3 is TGTGCCAGCAGAGCCGGGACAGGGGATACCTATGGCTACACCTTC.

The V call is TRBV6-6, the J call TRBJ1-1, with TRBD1 matching over 9 bases. The CDR3 spans 13 residues. The germline CDR1 and CDR2 sequences are MNHNY and SVGAGI (reference sequence). Trimming at V came to 5 bases and at J to 4 bases, leaving 2 bases not matched to a gene. CDR3 coding DNA: TGTGCCAGCAGTCGGACAGGGGTCACTGAAGCTTTCTTT. Its protein is CASSRTGVTEAFF.

This chain links TRBV30 with TRBJ2-7; tentatively, D is TRBD1 (7 bases). Germline V gene data show CDR1 as GTSNPN and CDR2 as SVGIG (reference sequence). V was cut by 0 bases and J by 7 bases, with 16 bases left in between. The CDR3 is 14 amino acids. Written as DNA, the CDR3 is TGTGCCTGGAGTGTAGGGCAGGGGGGTTGGGAGCAGTACTTC. As protein: CAWSVGQGGWEQYF.

This rearrangement joins TRBV27 to TRBJ2-2, with D possibly being TRBD2 (6 bases). Germline lookup yields CDR1 MNHEY and CDR2 SMNVEV (reference sequence). The CDR3 length is 15 residues. The germline V and J ends were trimmed by 1 base and 6 bases, with 12 bases remaining between them. The CDR3 coding sequence is TGTGCCAGCAGTTTATGGGGGGATGGCGCCGGGGAGCTGTTTTTT. This encodes CASSLWGDGAGELFF.

This chain connects TRBV19 to TRBJ2-7, with no clear D. Germline V gives CDR1 LNHDA, CDR2 SQIVND (reference sequence). V was pared by 0 bases and J by 2 bases, with 8 bases between. This CDR3 is 14 amino acids long. CDR3 amino acids: CASSIDQETYEQYF. In DNA form, the CDR3 reads TGTGCCAGTAGTATAGATCAGGAAACCTACGAGCAGTACTTC.

V and J are TRBV28 and TRBJ2-3; 9 bases are a match to TRBD1. J was trimmed by 1 base and V by 4 bases; bases with no gene match: 15. Germline CDR1 MDHEN, CDR2 SYDVKM. The CDR3 is 19 residues long. The CDR3: CASSSPSGTGWRGTDTQYF. The CDR3 nucleotides read TGTGCCAGCAGTTCCCCCTCCGGGACAGGGTGGCGTGGCACAGATACGCAGTATTTT.

The chain joins TRBV5-1 to TRBJ2-1, with D possibly being TRBD2 (6 bases). Deletions cut 0 bases from V and 4 bases from J, with 17 bases between. In germline, CDR1 is SGHRS, CDR2 YFSETQ. The CDR3 is made up of 17 amino acids. The CDR3 loop reads CASSLGLGGVGYNEQFF. The CDR3 coding sequence is TGCGCCAGCAGCTTGGGACTAGGAGGGGTTGGGTACAATGAGCAGTTCTTC.

This chain joins TRBV29-1 and TRBJ2-1, with 13 bases matching TRBD2. V lost 4 bases to trimming and J lost 5 bases; unmatched junction nucleotides: 5. This CDR3 has 15 residues. CDR1 is SQVTM and CDR2 is ANQGSEA in the germline V gene. The chain's CDR3 is CSVGTSGGWDNEQFF. CDR3 coding DNA: TGCAGCGTTGGGACTAGCGGGGGATGGGACAATGAGCAGTTCTTC.

The chain uses TRBV6-1 and TRBJ1-4; tentatively, D is TRBD1 (6 bases). Trimming took 5 bases from V and 8 from J, leaving 9 bases between them. Germline V gene lookup returns CDR1 MNHNS and CDR2 SASEGT. This CDR3 is 12 amino acids long. The CDR3 nucleotides are TGTGCCAGCAGTTCGGGGGGCGAAAAACTGTTTTTT. It translates to CASSSGGEKLFF.

The CDR3 here is CANQETQGSDTEAFF. CDR3 bases: TGCGCCAACCAAGAAACTCAGGGTAGTGACACTGAAGCTTTCTTT. The chain has TRBV10-1 and TRBJ1-1, with D possibly being TRBD1 (5 bases). V lost 10 bases and J lost 3, with 21 bases in between. The CDR3 is 15 residues long. Germline CDR1 WNHNN, CDR2 SYGVQD (reference sequence).

CDR3 nucleotides: TGCGCCAGCAGCCCGCCCTTCGGGACAGGGGGAGGGTATGGCTACACCTTC. The encoded protein is CASSPPFGTGGGYGYTF. J is TRBJ1-2 and V is TRBV5-1, with 11 bases that match TRBD1. With 4 bases clipped from V and 5 bases from J, the junction kept 13 bases outside the gene matches. Germline assignment: CDR1 SGHRS and CDR2 YFSETQ. There are 17 residues in the CDR3. Using reference TRBV5-1 and TRBJ1-2 for the parts outside the CDR3, the full variable domain is KAGVTQTPRYLIKTRGQQVTLSCSPISGHRSVSWYQQTPGQGLQFLFEYFSETQRNKGNFPGRFSGRQFSNSRSEMNVSTLELGDSALYLCASSPPFGTGGGYGYTFGSGTRLTVV.

The rearrangement links TRBV7-9 to TRBJ1-5; 9 nucleotides line up with TRBD1. The V gene end was trimmed by 4 bases and the J gene end by 6 bases; junction bases not matched to a gene: 7. Germline V lookup: CDR1 SEHNR, CDR2 FQNEAQ (reference sequence). CDR3 length equals 15 residues. DNA of the CDR3: TGTGCCAGCAGCTCGGGACAGGGTGGACCTCAGCCCCAGCATTTT. This codes for CASSSGQGGPQPQHF.

The chain combines TRBV23-1 with TRBJ1-3; weak D call: TRBD1 (5 bases). TRBV23-1 is known as an ORF, though its function is uncertain. The V and J ends lost 4 bases and 0 bases respectively, with 10 bases between them. CDR3 size: 15 residues. This CDR3 reads CASSLVRGSGNTIYF. CDR3 in DNA: TGCGCCAGCAGTCTGGTAAGGGGCTCTGGAAACACCATATATTTT.

The CDR3 protein is CANPDTQYF. The CDR3 bases are TGTGCAAATCCGGATACGCAGTATTTT. The chain employs TRBV30 and TRBJ2-3; D is uncertain. CDR1 and CDR2 (germline): GTSNPN, SVGIG (reference sequence). This CDR3 comprises 9 residues. The full variable domain, completed using reference TRBV30 and TRBJ2-3, is SQTIHQWPATLVQPVGSPLSLECTVEGTSNPNLYWYRQAAGRGLQLLFYSVGIGQISSEVPQNLSASRPQDRQFILSSKKLLLSDSGFYLCANPDTQYFGPGTRLTVL.

The chain joins TRBV5-1 to TRBJ1-1; D remains ambiguous. V was cut by 4 bases and J by 2 bases, with 9 bases left in between. The germline CDR1 and CDR2 sequences are SGHRS and YFSETQ. This CDR3 spans 13 amino acids. The chain's CDR3 is CASSREGNTEAFF. The CDR3 DNA is TGCGCCAGCAGCCGGGAGGGCAACACTGAAGCTTTCTTT.

The chain combines TRBV30 with TRBJ1-1; no clear D. Germline V gene sequence: CDR1 GTSNPN, CDR2 SVGIG (reference sequence). This CDR3 spans 15 amino acids. V was clipped by 0 bases and J by 5 bases, with 16 bases between them. The CDR3 DNA is TGTGCCTGGAGTGTGGAGTTCTTGGTGGGTACTGAAGCTTTCTTT. This translates into CAWSVEFLVGTEAFF. Full variable domain (missing parts from reference TRBV30 and TRBJ1-1): SQTIHQWPATLVQPVGSPLSLECTVEGTSNPNLYWYRQAAGRGLQLLFYSVGIGQISSEVPQNLSASRPQDRQFILSSKKLLLSDSGFYLCAWSVEFLVGTEAFFGQGTRLTVV.